This TCR beta chain was captured by sequencing in a study of T cells after yellow fever vaccination. TCRdb analysed the 5' RACE reads with MiXCR anew, one entry per CDR3 protein. The table has approximately 300,000 distinct CDR3 sequences, 13% seen once. As concerns this clonotype: Its antigen is not known.

Findings of the study overall: Peaking faster, on day 5 versus 15, the secondary response was nonetheless weaker. In FACS-sorted repertoires, abundant clonotypes from the bulk population could appear as contaminants.

The CDR3 loop spans 19 amino acids. V was pared by 1 base and J by 3 bases, with 11 bases of the junction left unmatched. Germline V gene lookup returns CDR1 LGHNA and CDR2 YNFKEQ. Here the sequenced sample was CD4+ T cells sorted from PBMCs, taken 45 days after the yellow fever booster vaccination. The rearrangement joins TRBV4-2 to TRBJ2-7; the match to TRBD2 covers 14 bases. The origin of this receptor is a man aged 25 to 40 who received the YFV17D yellow fever vaccine. The CDR3 DNA is TGTGCCAGCAGCCAAGTTCTTCGAGGACTAGCGGGAGGAGACTACGAGCAGTACTTC. Translating gives CASSQVLRGLAGGDYEQYF.